Described below is a single TCR beta chain sequence and its context. No antigen is known for it. Other DNA sequences from this sample encode an identical CDR3 as well. The data belong to a study of T cells in localized non-small cell lung cancer. Looked up from germline, CDR1 is SGHDT and CDR2 is YYEEEE. Deletions cut 2 bases from V and 3 bases from J, with 3 bases between. The CDR3 sequence is 11 residues long. Study-wide results and caveats: Median roughly 57 top-100 tumor clones were shared with paired adjacent lung. Only one tumor region went through sequencing, so heterogeneity may still be there. Higher T cell density in the blood was associated with longer overall survival, whereas higher adjacent-lung clonality associated with shorter survival.

The assay was immunoSEQ multiplex PCR, and TCRdb's table has in-frame clones only and misses some. The sample carries around 130,000 clones, 70% to 90% recorded once. This chain joins TRBV5-6 and TRBJ2-7; no reliable D call. This receptor was obtained from an older female donor with stage I lung adenocarcinoma. The material was peripheral blood, obtained before any cancer treatment. The CDR3 here is CASSLGYEQYF. CDR3 bases: TGTGCCAGCAGCTTAGGCTACGAGCAGTACTTC.